This T cell receptor beta chain was recorded in a study of long-term antiretroviral therapy in people with HIV. This CDR3 is 13 amino acids long. The germline V and J ends were trimmed by 7 bases and 1 base, with 11 bases remaining between them. The V gene's germline CDR1 is SQVTM and CDR2 ANQGSEA. Samples were assayed with immunoSEQ v3.0 at survey level. Sequencing was performed with immunoSEQ multiplex PCR; in TCRdb, only in-frame clones are kept and a portion is missing. The sample comprises 20,000 to 30,000 clones, 70% to 85% of which are singletons, and about a tenth rests with the top ten. The origin of this receptor is a woman in her thirties or forties with HIV. This chain links TRBV29-1 with TRBJ1-3; TRBD1 is a possible D gene (6 bases). The sample consisted of unsorted PBMCs, taken 1.2 years after starting antiretroviral therapy. DNA for the CDR3: TGCAGCGCACTAACAGGGTCTGGAAACACCATATATTTT. It is translated as CSALTGSGNTIYF.